One and the same sample provided the 2 T cell receptor beta chains below, sequenced in a study of OX40 agonist ivuxolimab in advanced cancers. Repertoires were generated with immunoSEQ multiplex PCR, while TCRdb's copy carries only in-frame clones and drops some. The table has some 76,000 clones, over 85% seen once. This sample comprised CD4+ or CD8+ T cells sorted from blood, obtained in a trial of the OX40 agonist ivuxolimab. The receptors derive from an adult with an advanced solid tumor such as melanoma, head and neck, liver or kidney cancer.

This sequence joins TRBV5-4 and TRBJ1-2; D unclear. The CDR3 runs to 12 residues. V was pared by 0 bases and J by 7 bases, with 7 bases between. CDR1 SGHNT and CDR2 YYREEE come from the germline V gene (reference sequence). The CDR3 DNA sequence: TGTGCCAGCAGCTTGGAAAGGAGTGGCTACACCTTC. This codes for CASSLERSGYTF.

The J gene is TRBJ2-7, the V gene TRBV30; no clear D gene. The CDR3 is 12 amino acids. The V gene lost 2 bases and the J gene lost 6 bases, with 11 bases spanning the gap. Per germline, CDR1 GTSNPN and CDR2 SVGIG (reference sequence). Here the CDR3 DNA reads TGTGCCTGGAGTTCGTCAGGCGGCGAGCAGTACTTC. Translating it yields CAWSSSGGEQYF.